These 14 T cell receptor beta chains came from one sample sequenced in a study of OX40 agonist ivuxolimab in advanced cancers. The protocol was immunoSEQ multiplex PCR, while the TCRdb copy is restricted to in-frame clones and leaves out a portion. The table records some 77,000 clones, around 94% of them present only once. The sample in question was CD4+ or CD8+ T cells sorted from blood, obtained in a trial of the OX40 agonist ivuxolimab. These receptors originate from an adult with an advanced solid tumor such as melanoma, head and neck, liver or kidney cancer.

This chain's CDR3 is CASSLRQGKNTEAFF. The DNA of the CDR3 is TGTGCCAGCAGTTTAAGGCAGGGGAAGAACACTGAAGCTTTCTTT. The chain links TRBV28 to TRBJ1-1; a weak D match, TRBD1 (6 bases). CDR3 length: 15 residues. CDR1 and CDR2 (germline): MDHEN, SYDVKM. V was cut by 2 bases and J by 1 base, with 11 bases left in between.

The chain combines TRBV19 with TRBJ1-2; D unresolved. The CDR3 is 15 residues long. Looked up from germline, CDR1 is LNHDA and CDR2 is SQIVND (reference sequence). V was cut by 2 bases and J by 4 bases, with 14 bases left in between. CDR3 sequence reads: CASSIQAEGSYGYTF. CDR3 sequence (DNA): TGTGCCAGTAGTATACAGGCAGAGGGAAGCTATGGCTACACCTTC.

The gene calls are TRBV5-1 and TRBJ1-5, with a possible D match to TRBD1 (5 bases). Germline V gives CDR1 SGHRS, CDR2 YFSETQ. Trimming took 0 bases from V and 4 from J, leaving 14 bases between them. The CDR3 has 16 residues. CDR3 nucleotide sequence: TGCGCCAGCAGCTTGGGAGGGTCAGGGTCGAATCAGCCCCAGCATTTT. It codes for CASSLGGSGSNQPQHF.

This chain uses TRBV7-8 with TRBJ2-5; 7 bases align to TRBD1. The germline CDR1 and CDR2 sequences are SGHVS and FQNEAQ. V dropped 4 bases and J dropped 2; count of bases not matched to a gene: 1. This CDR3 comprises 13 residues. CDR3 nucleotides: TGTGCCAGCAGCTCGGGACAGCAAGAGACCCAGTACTTC. Translation: CASSSGQQETQYF. Complete variable domain (other parts from reference TRBV7-8 and TRBJ2-5): GAGVSQSPRYKVAKRGQDVALRCDPISGHVSLFWYQQALGQGPEFLTYFQNEAQLDKSGLPSDRFFAERPEGSVSTLKIQRTQQEDSAVYLCASSSGQQETQYFGPGTRLLVL.

The genes are TRBV6-5 and TRBJ2-7; 8 nucleotides line up with TRBD1. Germline-derived CDR1 and CDR2 are MNHEY and SVGAGI. V lost 7 bases to trimming and J lost 3 bases; unmatched junction nucleotides: 11. The CDR3 covers 15 residues. The CDR3 loop is CASTKQRTGNYEQYF. CDR3 bases: TGTGCCAGCACCAAACAGAGGACAGGGAACTACGAGCAGTACTTC.

This clone was seen only once. The V and J genes are TRBV7-9 and TRBJ2-7; D may be TRBD1 (6 bases). Per germline, CDR1 SEHNR and CDR2 FQNEAQ (reference sequence). V was pared by 5 bases and J by 0 bases, with 11 bases between. This CDR3 has 14 residues. In DNA, the CDR3 is TGTGCCAGCAGCAGCCGGACAGCCTCCTACGAGCAGTACTTC. This gives the protein CASSSRTASYEQYF.

The chain uses TRBV28 and TRBJ2-7; TRBD2 aligns across 7 bases. The CDR3 is 13 residues long. Germline CDR1 reads MDHEN; CDR2 reads SYDVKM. Trimming took 7 bases from V and 3 from J; bases not matched to a gene: 6. The CDR3 is CASKSGTIYEQYF. DNA of the CDR3: TGTGCCAGCAAAAGCGGGACTATCTACGAGCAGTACTTC.

The rearrangement joins TRBV7-2 to TRBJ1-5; D not certain. CDR1 is SGHTA, CDR2 FQGNSA, per germline. V was shortened by 1 base and J by 6 bases, with 13 bases between the two germline ends. The CDR3 sequence is 15 residues long. This CDR3 is CASSLGIGLFQPQHF. CDR3 bases: TGTGCCAGCAGCTTAGGAATTGGGTTGTTTCAGCCCCAGCATTTT. The full variable domain, completed using reference TRBV7-2 and TRBJ1-5, is GAGVSQSPSNKVTEKGKDVELRCDPISGHTALYWYRQSLGQGLEFLIYFQGNSAPDKSGLPSDRFSAERTGGSVSTLTIQRTQQEDSAVYLCASSLGIGLFQPQHFGDGTRLSIL.

V usage is TRBV18 and J usage is TRBJ1-1; no clear D. Germline CDR1 KGHSH, CDR2 LQKENI. This CDR3 is built from 15 residues. The ends were cut back, 5 bases at V and 1 base at J, with 14 bases in the middle. The CDR3 nucleotides read TGTGCCAGCTCAGCCTACACCTTAGGGAACACTGAAGCTTTCTTT. Residues: CASSAYTLGNTEAFF.

V gene TRBV11-3 combines with J gene TRBJ2-5; no clear D. From germline, CDR1 is SGHNT and CDR2 YENEEA. The CDR3 extends over 13 amino acids. V was pared by 2 bases and J by 5 bases, with 9 bases between. This CDR3 is CASSLNARETQYF. The CDR3 nucleotides read TGTGCCAGCAGCTTAAATGCCCGGGAGACCCAGTACTTC.

The V and J genes are TRBV7-9 and TRBJ2-1; TRBD2 agrees at 13 bases. V lost 8 bases to trimming and J lost 7 bases; unmatched junction nucleotides: 11. This CDR3 region has 16 residues. Germline V gene data show CDR1 as SEHNR and CDR2 as FQNEAQ (reference sequence). CDR3 in amino acids: CASADIGTSGKNEQFF. The CDR3 region has the DNA TGTGCCAGCGCCGACATCGGGACTAGCGGGAAGAATGAGCAGTTCTTC.

V gene TRBV2 combines with J gene TRBJ2-2; D ambiguous. V was trimmed by 5 bases and J by 3 bases, leaving 10 bases between them. Germline values: CDR1 SNHLY, CDR2 FYNNEI. The CDR3 runs to 14 residues. CDR3 DNA sequence: TGTGCCAGCAGTCGGTTGGCGGACACCGGGGAGCTGTTTTTT. It translates to CASSRLADTGELFF.

This clone was counted once. The chain combines TRBV6-4 with TRBJ2-3; no firm D call. Germline CDR1 is MRHNA and CDR2 is SNTAGT. This CDR3 contains 15 residues. Trimming shortened V by 6 bases and J by 1 base, and 14 bases separated the two germline ends. CDR3 DNA: TGTGCCAGCAGCTCCGGGCCTGTGGGCACAGATACGCAGTATTTT. Its protein is CASSSGPVGTDTQYF.

The chain's CDR3 is CASSKGLLTDNEQFF. DNA for the CDR3: TGTGCCAGCAGCAAGGGACTTTTAACAGACAATGAGCAGTTCTTC. The J gene is TRBJ2-1, the V gene TRBV9; D is possibly TRBD2 (6 bases). Per germline, CDR1 SGDLS and CDR2 YYNGEE. V lost 4 bases and J lost 5, with 16 bases in between. The CDR3 spans 15 residues.